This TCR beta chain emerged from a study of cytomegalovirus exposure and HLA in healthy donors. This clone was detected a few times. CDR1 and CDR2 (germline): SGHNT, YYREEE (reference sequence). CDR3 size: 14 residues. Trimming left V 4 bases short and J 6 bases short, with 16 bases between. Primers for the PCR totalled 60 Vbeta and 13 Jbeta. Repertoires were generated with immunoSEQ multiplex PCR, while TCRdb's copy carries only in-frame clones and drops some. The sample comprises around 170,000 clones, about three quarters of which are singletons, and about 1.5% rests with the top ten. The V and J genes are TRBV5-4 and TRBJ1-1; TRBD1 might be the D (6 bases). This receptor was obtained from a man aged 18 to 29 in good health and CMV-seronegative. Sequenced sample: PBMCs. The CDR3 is CASSLDSGRPEAFF. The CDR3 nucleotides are TGTGCCAGCAGCCTGGACAGCGGGCGTCCTGAAGCTTTCTTT.